This TCR beta chain appears in the sequencing data of a study of T-cell reconstitution after alpha-beta-depleted transplantation in children (dated by TCRdb to 2016 to 2017). Background for the entire study: The study quantitatively tracked T-cell immune reconstitution after TCRalphabeta/CD19-depleted allogeneic hematopoietic cell transplantation in children using TCR repertoire profiling.

Per the publication, the treatment or condition label means: allogeneic hematopoietic cell transplantation with graft depleted of TCRalphabeta T cells and CD19 B cells. Transplant recipients were children who received TCRalphabeta/CD19-depleted allogeneic hematopoietic cell grafts. The study at large found these results: The apparently early recovery of alphabetaT-cell counts about two months after transplant reportedly depended on only several hundred rapidly expanded clones that came from non-depleted graft cells. In some patients, high TCRbeta diversity at day 60 was attributed to recipient T cells and intrathymic progenitors that had survived conditioning. Hyperexpanded clone frequencies declined over subsequent months; after one year, T-cell counts and TCRbeta diversity were mostly attributed to newly produced T cells.

The germline V gene encodes CDR1 SEHNR and CDR2 FQNEAQ (reference sequence). Counted from cysteine to phenylalanine, this CDR3 has 14 amino acids. Just the 42-base CDR3 DNA is kept, in frame starting at base 1. On this clonotype itself: The target of this receptor is not known. The junction shows a germline mismatch at one end, possibly a read error.

Receptor libraries were prepared by PCR. Instrument on record: Illumina HiSeq 2500. To normalize quantification of the TCRbeta repertoire, the TCR libraries were built with molecular barcoding that relied on unique molecular identifiers. In TCRdb, the public reads were trimmed at Q25 with fastp and aligned with MiXCR, with productive beta chains retained. Under each unique CDR3 protein, matching rows form one entry showing the most common genes and DNA. This sample lists under 250,000 distinct CDR3 sequences; roughly a sixth were detected once. The ten biggest clones cover around 45% of the sample. The V gene is TRBV7-9 and the J gene is TRBJ2-7, with 8 central nucleotides matching TRBD1. This receptor was identified in a male patient between 2 and 15 years old who had a stem cell transplant for acute lymphoblastic leukemia, so the T cells may come from the graft donor. Material: PBMCs, mostly from graft donor cells, obtained 360 days after TCRalphabeta/CD19-depleted stem cell transplant. This receptor has the CDR3 CASSPGQGVHEEYF. The DNA reads TGTGCCAGCAGCCCCGGACAGGGTGTCCACGAGGAGTACTTC.